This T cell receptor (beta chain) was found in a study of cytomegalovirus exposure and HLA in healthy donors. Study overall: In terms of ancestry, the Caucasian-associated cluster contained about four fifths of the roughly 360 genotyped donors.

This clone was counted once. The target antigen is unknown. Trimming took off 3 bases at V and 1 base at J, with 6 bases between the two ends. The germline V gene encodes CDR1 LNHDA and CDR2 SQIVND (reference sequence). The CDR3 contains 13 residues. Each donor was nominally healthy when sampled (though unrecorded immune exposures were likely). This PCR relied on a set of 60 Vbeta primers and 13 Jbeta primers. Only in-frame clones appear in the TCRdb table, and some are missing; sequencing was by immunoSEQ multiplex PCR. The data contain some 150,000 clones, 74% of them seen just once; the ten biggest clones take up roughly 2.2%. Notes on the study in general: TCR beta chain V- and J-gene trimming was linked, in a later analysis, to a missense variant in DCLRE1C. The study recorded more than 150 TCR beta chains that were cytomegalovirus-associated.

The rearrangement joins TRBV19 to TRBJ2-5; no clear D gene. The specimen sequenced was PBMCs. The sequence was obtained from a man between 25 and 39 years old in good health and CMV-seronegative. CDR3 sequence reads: CASSISVQETQYF. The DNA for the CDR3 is TGTGCCAGTAGTATCTCCGTCCAAGAGACCCAGTACTTC.